The clone carrying this T cell receptor beta chain has just one count. The V and J ends lost 6 bases and 5 bases respectively, with 14 bases between them. This CDR3 region has 13 residues. Germline V lookup: CDR1 MNHEY, CDR2 SMNVEV (reference sequence). TCRdb's copy holds only in-frame clones and misses some; the assay was immunoSEQ multiplex PCR. The data contain about 59,000 clones, roughly 93% of them singletons. This sample was taken from a study of technical replicates of blood from a few donors. This sequence originates from a human donor in good health. Some clones in this sample may be carry-over from other donors' samples. Sample: PBMCs. This chain joins TRBV27 and TRBJ2-7, with D possibly being TRBD1 (6 bases). The DNA for the CDR3 is TGTGCCAGCAGCCGACAGGAAACCAACGAGCAGTACTTC. This codes for CASSRQETNEQYF.